Here is one T cell receptor (beta chain) with its context. The data stem from a study of blood T cell repertoires in COVID-19. On the study more broadly: COVID-19 samples collected from the United States, Italy and Spain covered acute and convalescent phases.

Libraries were prepared by immunoSEQ multiplex PCR; TCRdb keeps only in-frame clonotypes and omits some of them. Among 80,000 or so clones, 86% were seen once, and the ten largest hold roughly a sixth. Unmatched junction bases numbered 6, after V lost 5 bases and J lost 2 bases. CDR3 length: 14 amino acids. Looked up from germline, CDR1 is LNHDA and CDR2 is SQIVND (reference sequence). This clonotype was obtained from a human donor in a cohort sampled during active COVID-19. The rearrangement links TRBV19 to TRBJ2-7; TRBD2 aligns across 7 bases. Sequenced input: peripheral blood. CDR3 DNA: TGTGCCAGTAGTGCAGGGCGGGGGACCTACGAGCAGTACTTC. This encodes CASSAGRGTYEQYF.